These T cell receptor beta chains were read from a single sample in a study of blood T cell repertoires in COVID-19. Clones were read by immunoSEQ multiplex PCR, and TCRdb kept only the in-frame ones, dropping some. The table has about 170,000 clones, about nine tenths seen once; the top ten hold approximately 4.8%. Sequencing was performed on peripheral blood. These receptors were taken from a man in his thirties or forties with COVID-19, enrolled during active disease. CDR3s include the opening cysteine and the closing phenylalanine or tryptophan. D genes are given only for firm matches. Size is stated for part of the rows, as once, few or many counts, or as a class when the clone is expanded.

j_call v_call clone_size d_call cdr3_aa cdr3_nt
TRBJ2-3 TRBV11-2 . . CASSSTTATDTQYF TGTGCCAGCAGCTCGACGACAGCCACAGATACGCAGTATTTT
TRBJ2-1 TRBV9 few TRBD2 CASSVISGRGNEQFF TGTGCCAGCAGCGTTATAAGCGGGAGAGGGAATGAGCAGTTCTTC
TRBJ2-5 TRBV5-1 . TRBD1 CASTRRTGEQETQYF TGCGCCAGCACGCGAAGGACAGGGGAGCAAGAGACCCAGTACTTC
TRBJ1-1 TRBV18 . . CASSPVPGTMNTEAFF TGTGCCAGCTCACCAGTGCCAGGGACTATGAACACTGAAGCTTTCTTT
TRBJ1-4 TRBV5-4 . TRBD1 CASSLIGTANEKLFF TGTGCCAGCAGCTTGATCGGGACAGCAAATGAAAAACTGTTTTTT
TRBJ2-2 TRBV5-8 . TRBD2 CASSLAHTSGSFTGELFF TGTGCCAGCAGCTTGGCCCACACTAGCGGGAGTTTCACCGGGGAGCTGTTTTTT
TRBJ1-2 TRBV18 . TRBD1 CASSPTGSRDGYTF TGTGCCAGCTCACCGACAGGGAGTAGAGATGGCTACACCTTC
TRBJ2-5 TRBV29-1 . TRBD2 CSAAGTSGRVGETQYF TGCAGCGCCGCGGGGACTAGCGGGAGGGTCGGGGAGACCCAGTACTTC
TRBJ1-4 TRBV7-8 . . CASSLGVGEGEKLFF TGTGCCAGCAGCTTAGGAGTAGGGGAGGGGGAAAAACTGTTTTTT
TRBJ1-2 TRBV6-5 . . CASSYAGIYGYTF TGTGCCAGCAGTTACGCAGGGATCTATGGCTACACCTTC
TRBJ1-3 TRBV14 . . CASSPRTGGNTIYF TGTGCCAGCAGCCCCCGGACTGGGGGAAACACCATATATTTT
TRBJ2-5 TRBV7-3 . TRBD1 CASSNLQGAGGETQYF TGTGCCAGCAGCAACCTACAGGGGGCCGGCGGGGAGACCCAGTACTTC
TRBJ1-4 TRBV5-4 . . CASSLSLTATNEKLFF TGTGCCAGCAGCTTGTCGTTGACAGCAACTAATGAAAAACTGTTTTTT
TRBJ2-7 TRBV5-4 once TRBD1 CASSLGGQGDDEQYF TGTGCCAGCAGCTTGGGGGGACAGGGTGACGACGAGCAGTACTTC
TRBJ2-5 TRBV6-5 . . CASSYQVGQETQYF TGTGCCAGCAGTTATCAGGTGGGCCAAGAGACCCAGTACTTC
TRBJ1-2 TRBV6-2/TRBV6-3 . . CASSSWAANYGYTF TGTGCCAGCAGTTCGTGGGCAGCCAACTATGGCTACACCTTC
TRBJ2-7 TRBV3-1/TRBV3-2 . TRBD2 CASSHEVAGVWDEQYF TGTGCCAGCAGCCACGAGGTAGCGGGGGTATGGGACGAGCAGTACTTC
TRBJ2-2 TRBV7-3 once TRBD1 CASSLGQGNGELFF TGTGCCAGCAGCTTAGGACAGGGCAACGGGGAGCTGTTTTTT
TRBJ2-4 TRBV21-1 . . CASSKAPAGGRGAKNIQYF TGTGCCAGCAGCAAAGCGCCCGCGGGAGGACGGGGAGCCAAAAACATTCAGTACTTC
TRBJ2-5 TRBV30 . TRBD1 CAWSRFGQVQETQYF TGTGCCTGGAGTCGCTTCGGACAGGTCCAAGAGACCCAGTACTTC
TRBJ2-1 TRBV5-1 . . CASNYINSYNEQFF TGCGCCAGCAACTACATCAACTCCTACAATGAGCAGTTCTTC
TRBJ2-6 TRBV2 . TRBD1 CASTPGQGTLGANVLTF TGTGCCAGCACCCCGGGACAGGGAACTCTTGGGGCCAACGTCCTGACTTTC
TRBJ2-7 TRBV30 . . CAWSLPQIDSYEQYF TGTGCCTGGAGCCTCCCACAGATAGACTCCTACGAGCAGTACTTC
TRBJ1-2 TRBV7-9 . . CASSVLGQNYGYTF TGTGCCAGCAGCGTATTAGGACAGAACTATGGCTACACCTTC
TRBJ1-2 TRBV28 . . CASSSGQSIYIYGYTF TGTGCCAGCAGTTCCGGACAGTCGATTTATATCTATGGCTACACCTTC
TRBJ2-3 TRBV7-3 . . CASSEGGSRYTDTQYF TGTGCCAGCAGCGAGGGTGGGTCCCGATACACAGATACGCAGTATTTT
TRBJ1-2 TRBV7-9 . TRBD1 CASSTRRQGPNYGYTF TGTGCCAGCAGCACAAGAAGACAGGGCCCTAACTATGGCTACACCTTC
TRBJ2-5 TRBV28 . TRBD1 CANKTRRGQPHQRPQYF TGTGCCAACAAAACCCGCCGGGGACAGCCACACCAAAGGCCCCAGTACTTC
TRBJ1-1 TRBV7-3 . . CASSTGQLLHTEAFF TGTGCCAGCAGCACCGGACAGTTATTACACACTGAAGCTTTCTTT
TRBJ1-2 TRBV6-5 once TRBD1 CASNDRGLAGYTF TGTGCCAGCAACGACAGGGGATTGGCTGGCTACACCTTC
TRBJ1-2 TRBV6-4 . . CASSESLVVNYGYTF TGTGCCAGCAGTGAATCGTTGGTAGTAAACTATGGCTACACCTTC
TRBJ2-7 TRBV19 . . CASSAGQLPYEQYF TGTGCCAGTAGTGCGGGACAGTTACCCTACGAGCAGTACTTC
TRBJ2-2 TRBV7-9 . TRBD1 CAHSQGAPTGELFF TGTGCCCACTCACAGGGGGCGCCCACCGGGGAGCTGTTTTTT
TRBJ2-1 TRBV6-2/TRBV6-3 . TRBD2 CASSSGAAAGGGNEQFF TGTGCCAGCAGTTCCGGGGCCGCGGCGGGGGGTGGAAATGAGCAGTTCTTC
TRBJ2-5 TRBV2 . TRBD1 CASPTQGGETQYF TGTGCCAGCCCCACACAGGGGGGAGAGACCCAGTACTTC
TRBJ1-1 TRBV3-1/TRBV3-2 . . CASSRDPRGGAEAFF TGTGCCAGCAGCCGAGACCCAAGGGGTGGGGCTGAAGCTTTCTTT
TRBJ1-5 TRBV10-2 . TRBD1 CASSEVGTGGNQPQHF TGCGCCAGCAGTGAGGTTGGGACAGGGGGCAATCAGCCCCAGCATTTT
TRBJ2-7 TRBV6-1 . TRBD1 CASSVPYRGSTYEQYF TGTGCCAGCAGTGTACCCTACAGGGGAAGTACCTACGAGCAGTACTTC
TRBJ1-2 TRBV6-5 . . CASTTKTFRGYTF TGTGCCAGCACCACGAAAACTTTCCGGGGCTACACCTTC
TRBJ2-5 TRBV6-2/TRBV6-3 . . CASSRDSIKGETQYF TGTGCCAGCAGCCGGGACTCGATAAAGGGGGAGACCCAGTACTTC
TRBJ2-7 TRBV2 once . CAPPRGCQGGDLYYYEQYF TGTGCCCCCCCCAGGGGGTGCCAGGGCGGGGATCTCTACTACTACGAGCAGTACTTC
TRBJ1-1 TRBV18 . . CASSPGQTEAFF TGTGCCAGCTCACCCGGACAAACTGAAGCTTTCTTT
TRBJ2-2 TRBV4-2 . TRBD1 CASSQVTGANTGELFF TGTGCCAGCAGCCAAGTTACAGGGGCGAACACCGGGGAGCTGTTTTTT
TRBJ2-2 TRBV9 . TRBD2 CASSATARTSGRAGTGELFF TGTGCCAGCAGTGCGACCGCCCGGACTAGCGGGAGGGCGGGCACCGGGGAGCTGTTTTTT
TRBJ1-2 TRBV21-1 . . CASIPGGRTRVGYTF TGTGCCAGCATCCCGGGAGGCAGAACGCGTGTCGGCTACACCTTC
TRBJ1-2 TRBV9 . TRBD1 CASSLGQGSLYGYTF TGTGCCAGCTCTCTTGGACAGGGGTCCCTTTATGGCTACACCTTC
TRBJ1-6 TRBV2 . . CASSSRGGTLHF TGTGCCAGCAGTAGCCGGGGGGGGACCCTCCACTTT
TRBJ2-1 TRBV28 . TRBD2 CASSLPGTSGYNEQFF TGTGCCAGCAGTTTACCGGGGACTAGCGGCTACAATGAGCAGTTCTTC
TRBJ1-1 TRBV19 . . CASRSDRLTTEAFF TGTGCCAGTCGTTCCGACAGGTTAACCACTGAAGCTTTCTTT
TRBJ1-2 TRBV7-2 . . CASSSFVETGNYGYTF TGTGCCAGCAGCTCCTTTGTTGAGACAGGAAACTATGGCTACACCTTC
TRBJ2-7 TRBV9 . . CASSLQPTGPEQYF TGTGCCAGCAGCCTCCAGCCGACAGGTCCGGAGCAGTACTTC
TRBJ2-2 TRBV21-1 . . CASTLTGFTGELFF TGTGCCAGCACCCTAACAGGGTTCACCGGGGAGCTGTTTTTT
TRBJ1-1 TRBV6-5 few . CASQIIRVADTEAFF TGTGCCAGCCAGATTATCAGGGTTGCGGACACTGAAGCTTTCTTT